The sequence of this T cell receptor (beta chain) was determined in a study of T cells in Graves' hyperthyroidism and ophthalmopathy. Study findings and constraints: Most thyroid clonotypes expanded above 0.001 were also detected in blood.

Regions amplified from RNA transcripts were the TCR beta CDR3 regions. When the TCR CDR3 underwent first-round RT-PCR, the HTBI primer set was used. TCRdb re-derived calls from the multiplex PCR reads in MiXCR, one entry per CDR3 protein. The sample has approximately 640,000 distinct CDR3 sequences, 15% to 20% seen once. For this clonotype: What it binds is unknown.

Patients aged 18 to 65 had newly diagnosed hyperthyroidism lasting under 2 months. The germline V and J ends were trimmed by 0 bases and 10 bases, with 6 bases remaining between them. CDR1 and CDR2 from the germline V gene are SGHTA and FQGNSA. This CDR3 region has 12 residues. The TCR was taken from a man aged 45-65 years with Graves' hyperthyroidism. What was sequenced was blood. The J gene is TRBJ1-4, the V gene TRBV7-2; D not certain. The DNA for the CDR3 is TGTGCCAGCAGCTTAGCAGAGGGAAAACTGTTTTTT. The encoded protein is CASSLAEGKLFF.